In this sample, the clone carrying this TCR beta chain turned up once. Single viable CD3+CD4+CD8-CD45RO+ cells were sorted as the memory CD4+ T cells. CMV serostatus came from serum IgG against pp150, pp28, p38, p52. The data stem from a study of memory CD4+ T cells and cytomegalovirus serostatus. Germline lookup yields CDR1 SQVTM and CDR2 ANQGSEA. V shed 6 bases and J shed 7 bases, with 19 bases lying between them. The CDR3 extends over 13 amino acids. Original processing methods: After removing out-of-frame reads, over 2 million distinct TCRbeta sequences remained. Method: immunoSEQ multiplex PCR; TCRdb's copy keeps in-frame clones and lacks some. V, J and clone size were drawn from that table, and D and trimming were deduced from the DNA. In the table there are 50,000 or so clones, around 76% of which are singletons.

Sequenced material: memory CD4+ T cells from blood. This sequence originates from an adult in good health and CMV-seronegative. V is TRBV29-1 and J is TRBJ2-7; the D is unclear. DNA of the CDR3: TGCAGCGTCCGTCAGGATCTGGCCGGGGAGCAGTACTTC. As protein: CSVRQDLAGEQYF.